The entry that follows covers one T cell receptor (beta chain) sequence. PCR involved 60 Vbeta and 13 Jbeta primers. The repertoire was sequenced with immunoSEQ multiplex PCR; TCRdb's copy has only in-frame clones and lacks some. This repertoire shows 90,000 or so clones, 80% found once; its top ten account for about 30%. The sample belongs to a study of cytomegalovirus exposure and HLA in healthy donors. Per the germline V gene, CDR1 is ENHRY and CDR2 is SYGVKD. V was clipped by 4 bases and J by 4 bases; unmatched bases: 17. This CDR3 has 20 residues. V and J are TRBV10-3 and TRBJ2-5, with 14 bases that match TRBD2. The sequence derives from a man aged 45-65 years in good health and CMV-seropositive. The source material was PBMCs. This chain's CDR3 is CAISGMEARLAGGPGETQYF. The CDR3 DNA sequence: TGTGCCATCAGTGGGATGGAGGCCAGACTAGCGGGAGGGCCGGGAGAGACCCAGTACTTC.